What follows is one T cell receptor (beta chain) and its context. Its antigen is still unknown. The data are from a study of cytomegalovirus exposure and HLA in healthy donors. Looked up from germline, CDR1 is SNHLY and CDR2 is FYNNEI. CDR3 length: 16 amino acids. The V and J ends lost 8 bases and 1 base respectively, with 17 bases between them. The PCR used 60 Vbeta and 13 Jbeta primers. The protocol was immunoSEQ multiplex PCR, while the TCRdb copy is restricted to in-frame clones and leaves out a portion. The table lists 90,000 to 120,000 clones, 70% to 85% of them singletons. Findings and limits, study-wide: Three CMV-associated chains were confirmed in vitro to be specific for CMV antigens. Rare TCR sequences dominated, though some public TCRs recurred in many donors. An analysis was carried out at a later point. It showed that HLA-associated TCR beta chains were more clonally expanded than equally common non-associated chains. The authors enumerated 164 TCR beta chains as linked to cytomegalovirus.

This receptor was taken from a woman in her late teens or twenties in good health and CMV-seropositive. The V gene is TRBV2, the J gene TRBJ2-2; possible D gene TRBD2, 6 bases. Sequencing was done on a sample of PBMCs. The CDR3 loop is CASHGLAEMNTGELFF. CDR3 bases: TGTGCCAGCCACGGCTTAGCGGAAATGAACACCGGGGAGCTGTTTTTT.